This TCR beta chain was documented in a study of shared clonotypes between healthy human individuals. Here immunoSEQ multiplex PCR was the method, and the copy in TCRdb shows in-frame clones only, minus some. The sample contains about 1,900,000 clones, over 85% of which appear only once. As defined, naive CD8 cells were CD45RO-negative and positively selected for CCR7, with terminally differentiated effector memory CD45RA+ cells excluded. Concerning this clone: This sample also contains other DNA sequences that code for the same CDR3.

This CDR3 has 14 amino acids. CDR1 is MNHEY and CDR2 is SMNVEV in the germline V gene (reference sequence). With 2 bases removed from V and 5 bases from J, the gap between germline ends came to 10 bases. The sequenced material came from naive CD8+ T cells sorted from blood. The J gene is TRBJ2-1, the V gene TRBV27; unclear D gene. The clonotype was recovered from a man aged 18-30 years in good health. For the CDR3, the DNA is TGTGCCAGCAGTTTAAGTAGGGCGAACAATGAGCAGTTCTTC. Translated: CASSLSRANNEQFF.